These 31 T cell receptor beta chains came from one sample sequenced in a study of cytomegalovirus exposure and HLA in healthy donors. PCR used 60 Vbeta primers and 13 Jbeta primers. This table comes from immunoSEQ multiplex PCR, and its TCRdb copy is limited to in-frame clones, with some not included. The sample yields 97,000 or so clones, about three quarters seen once. The sample taken for sequencing was PBMCs. These receptors came from a man between 35 and 55 years old in good health and CMV-seronegative.

V is TRBV29-1 and J is TRBJ2-2; D might be TRBD1 (6 bases). This CDR3 region has 13 residues. The V end lost 3 bases, the J end lost 6 bases, and 11 bases lay between the germline ends. Germline V lookup: CDR1 SQVTM, CDR2 ANQGSEA. This CDR3 reads CSVDRGTAGELFF. CDR3 sequence (DNA): TGCAGCGTTGACAGGGGTACCGCCGGGGAGCTGTTTTTT.

The gene calls are TRBV10-3 and TRBJ2-1; D is unresolved. The CDR3 has 15 residues. Germline V CDR1 and CDR2: ENHRY, SYGVKD. Trimming took off 0 bases at V and 0 bases at J, with 6 bases between the two ends. The CDR3 sequence: CAISESESSYNEQFF. For the CDR3, the DNA is TGTGCCATCAGTGAGTCGGAGAGCTCCTACAATGAGCAGTTCTTC.

The chain is built from TRBV14 and TRBJ1-2, with D perhaps matching TRBD1 (6 bases). The germline V gene encodes CDR1 SGHDN and CDR2 FVKESK. Trimming cost V 1 base and J 0 bases, with 9 bases left between them. There are 15 residues in the CDR3. The CDR3, as DNA: TGTGCCAGCAGCCAAGGGACAGCCCCTAACTATGGCTACACCTTC. Its protein product is CASSQGTAPNYGYTF.

The chain carries TRBV6-1 and TRBJ2-5; 8 nucleotides match TRBD2. Gene TRBJ2-7 matches the end of the DNA better, so the J call may be wrong. The CDR3 totals 15 residues. In germline, CDR1 is MNHNS, CDR2 SASEGT. Here the CDR3 DNA reads TGTGCCAGCAGTGAAATAGCGGGGAGCTCCTACGAGCAGTACTTC. Translating it yields CASSEIAGSSYEQYF.

This chain uses TRBV7-9 with TRBJ2-3; D is undetermined. Trimming took off 8 bases at V and 6 bases at J, with 15 bases between the two ends. CDR1 SEHNR and CDR2 FQNEAQ come from the germline V gene (reference sequence). The CDR3 runs to 13 residues. In DNA, the CDR3 is TGTGCCAGCGGTCCTAGTGGGTCCGATACGCAGTATTTT. This sequence encodes CASGPSGSDTQYF.

This chain links TRBV5-6 with TRBJ2-1; TRBD1 matches 9 bases. There are 17 residues in the CDR3. Germline-derived CDR1 and CDR2 are SGHDT and YYEEEE. After removal of 0 bases from V and 8 bases from J, the junction contained 12 bases not matched to a gene. CDR3 residues: CASSLEVSDRGSDEQFF. CDR3 sequence (DNA): TGTGCCAGCAGCTTGGAGGTTTCGGACAGGGGAAGCGATGAGCAGTTCTTC.

J is TRBJ1-6 and V is TRBV15; tentatively, D is TRBD1 (5 bases). In germline, CDR1 is LNHNV, CDR2 YYDKDF (reference sequence). This CDR3 is 14 amino acids long. Trimming removed 2 bases at V and 7 bases at J, with 9 bases between. CDR3 region: CATSRQGQNSPLHF. In DNA form, the CDR3 reads TGTGCCACCAGCAGACAGGGTCAAAATTCACCCCTCCACTTT.

The V gene is TRBV15, the J gene TRBJ1-1, with TRBD1 as a possible D gene (5 bases). The CDR3 loop spans 13 amino acids. Trimming left V 7 bases short and J 2 bases short, with 11 bases between. In germline, CDR1 is LNHNV, CDR2 YYDKDF (reference sequence). The CDR3 region is CATTQDINTEAFF. Written as DNA, the CDR3 is TGTGCCACCACCCAGGACATAAACACTGAAGCTTTCTTT.

V and J are TRBV28 and TRBJ1-6; 12 bases map to TRBD1. Trimming cost V 4 bases and J 8 bases; bases outside gene matches: 6. The CDR3 extends over 16 amino acids. Germline assignment: CDR1 MDHEN and CDR2 SYDVKM. CDR3 DNA: TGTGCCAGCAGTTCGCCGGGACAGGGGGCGGATTCACCCCTCCACTTT. Translation: CASSSPGQGADSPLHF.

This clone appeared once. This chain joins TRBV7-2 and TRBJ2-3; no firm D call. Germline V gene data show CDR1 as SGHTA and CDR2 as FQGNSA. The CDR3 loop spans 12 amino acids. V lost 7 bases and J 4 bases, leaving 9 bases between the germline ends. The CDR3 DNA sequence: TGTGCCAGCACCCTGTCCGCAGATACGCAGTATTTT. It yields the protein CASTLSADTQYF.

This sequence joins TRBV25-1 and TRBJ2-3, with 7 bases fitting TRBD1. The trim removed 5 bases at V and 3 bases at J, leaving 5 bases unmatched. The CDR3 extends over 14 amino acids. Germline V gives CDR1 MGHDK, CDR2 SYGVNS. The chain's CDR3 is CASSLTGTTDTQYF. CDR3 nucleotide sequence: TGTGCCAGCAGTCTGACAGGGACGACAGATACGCAGTATTTT.

Concerning this clone itself: Within the sample, other DNA sequences also encode this same CDR3. This rearrangement joins TRBV5-1 to TRBJ2-5; D is unresolved. The V end was cut by 0 bases, the J end by 4 bases, with 4 bases between. Germline V CDR1 and CDR2: SGHRS, YFSETQ. The CDR3 has 12 residues. The CDR3 spells CASSLVRETQYF. The CDR3 nucleotides read TGCGCCAGCAGCTTGGTTAGAGAGACCCAGTACTTC.

The V gene is TRBV2, the J gene TRBJ2-7, with TRBD1 identical over 8 bases. The CDR3 is made up of 14 amino acids. With 1 base clipped from V and 3 bases from J, the junction kept 2 bases outside the gene matches. CDR1 and CDR2 from the germline V gene are SNHLY and FYNNEI. CDR3 amino acids: CASSEGTGNYEQYF. CDR3 nucleotides: TGTGCCAGCAGTGAAGGGACAGGGAACTACGAGCAGTACTTC.

The rearrangement uses TRBV7-2 and TRBJ2-1, with 10 bases identical to TRBD1. V gave up 3 bases and J gave up 8 bases; unmatched junction bases: 10. Germline assignment: CDR1 SGHTA and CDR2 FQGNSA. There are 16 residues in the CDR3. The CDR3 DNA follows: TGTGCCAGCAGCTTCCCTCCGGGACAGGGGTACTATGAGCAGTTCTTC. This codes for CASSFPPGQGYYEQFF.

The chain has TRBV5-1 and TRBJ2-7, with 8 bases that match TRBD1. Trimming removed 5 bases from V and 2 bases from J; junction bases left unmatched: 9. The CDR3 contains 15 residues. Germline values: CDR1 SGHRS, CDR2 YFSETQ. The DNA for the CDR3 is TGCGCCAGCAGAAGCCAGGGGGCTTACCCCTACGAGCAGTACTTC. Its protein product is CASRSQGAYPYEQYF. Using reference TRBV5-1 and TRBJ2-7 for the parts outside the CDR3, the full variable domain is KAGVTQTPRYLIKTRGQQVTLSCSPISGHRSVSWYQQTPGQGLQFLFEYFSETQRNKGNFPGRFSGRQFSNSRSEMNVSTLELGDSALYLCASRSQGAYPYEQYFGPGTRLTVT.

The V call is TRBV10-3, the J call TRBJ1-4; TRBD1 matches 8 bases. V lost 10 bases to trimming and J lost 6 bases; unmatched junction nucleotides: 7. Germline V CDR1 and CDR2: ENHRY, SYGVKD. CDR3 length: 13 residues. CDR3 DNA sequence: TGTGCCACACGGACAGGGCAGGATGAAAAACTGTTTTTT. This gives the protein CATRTGQDEKLFF.

This clone showed up just a few times. The chain uses TRBV27 and TRBJ1-1; D is unclear. The germline CDR1 and CDR2 sequences are MNHEY and SMNVEV (reference sequence). CDR3 size: 13 residues. Trimming stripped 4 bases from V and 3 bases from J, with 9 bases between. The CDR3 here is CASSSGWDTEAFF. CDR3 DNA: TGTGCCAGCAGTTCCGGGTGGGACACTGAAGCTTTCTTT.

The chain joins TRBV10-3 to TRBJ1-2; 8 nucleotides agree with TRBD1. The V gene's germline CDR1 is ENHRY and CDR2 SYGVKD. After removal of 6 bases from V and 4 bases from J, the junction contained 4 bases not matched to a gene. The CDR3 covers 13 residues. The CDR3 sequence is CAIRETGVYGYTF. Here the CDR3 DNA reads TGTGCCATCAGGGAGACAGGGGTCTATGGCTACACCTTC.

This chain connects TRBV6-6 to TRBJ1-1, with D hard to call. There are 14 residues in the CDR3. V was cut by 6 bases and J by 0 bases, with 11 bases left in between. The germline V gene has CDR1 MNHNY and CDR2 SVGAGI (reference sequence). The chain's CDR3 is CASRSDILNTEAFF. As DNA, the CDR3 is TGTGCCAGCAGATCAGACATACTGAACACTGAAGCTTTCTTT.

The chain carries TRBV27 and TRBJ2-7, with D perhaps TRBD2 (5 bases). Germline CDR1 reads MNHEY; CDR2 reads SMNVEV (reference sequence). The CDR3 covers 12 residues. Trimming removed 2 bases at V and 3 bases at J, with 5 bases between. CDR3 sequence: CASSLGGYEQYF. The CDR3 nucleotides are TGTGCCAGCAGTTTAGGAGGCTACGAGCAGTACTTC.

This chain joins TRBV27 and TRBJ1-5, with TRBD1 matching 8 bases. Germline CDR1 and CDR2: MNHEY and SMNVEV (reference sequence). V lost 5 bases, J lost 0 bases, and 15 bases stayed unmatched. This CDR3 is built from 19 residues. CDR3 coding DNA: TGTGCCAGCAGTGCCCTGACCCCGACAGGGGAGGTTAGCAATCAGCCCCAGCATTTT. Encoded protein: CASSALTPTGEVSNQPQHF.

This chain uses TRBV30 with TRBJ1-4; weak D call: TRBD1 (5 bases). The V gene's germline CDR1 is GTSNPN and CDR2 SVGIG (reference sequence). V dropped 2 bases and J dropped 8 bases, with 12 bases sitting between them. The CDR3 covers 13 residues. The CDR3 DNA follows: TGTGCCTGGAGTCGGCAGGAGGGGGAAAAACTGTTTTTT. Translating it yields CAWSRQEGEKLFF. Complete variable domain (other parts from reference TRBV30 and TRBJ1-4): SQTIHQWPATLVQPVGSPLSLECTVEGTSNPNLYWYRQAAGRGLQLLFYSVGIGQISSEVPQNLSASRPQDRQFILSSKKLLLSDSGFYLCAWSRQEGEKLFFGSGTQLSVL.

The rearrangement uses TRBV25-1 and TRBJ2-3, with D unclear. Deletions cut 0 bases from V and 6 bases from J, with 10 bases between. Germline V gene sequence: CDR1 MGHDK, CDR2 SYGVNS. This CDR3 has 14 amino acids. CDR3 nucleotide sequence: TGTGCCAGCAGTGAATATGTGGCACCGGATACGCAGTATTTT. Protein sequence: CASSEYVAPDTQYF.

The chain combines TRBV2 with TRBJ2-1; 9 bases are shared with TRBD2. V was clipped by 7 bases and J by 8 bases; unmatched bases: 12. The V gene's germline CDR1 is SNHLY and CDR2 FYNNEI. The CDR3 consists of 15 residues. DNA of the CDR3: TGTGCCAGCAAAATACTAGCGGGTGGCGGGGATGAGCAGTTCTTC. Protein sequence: CASKILAGGGDEQFF. Filled out from reference TRBV2 and TRBJ2-1, the complete variable domain reads EPEVTQTPSHQVTQMGQEVILRCVPISNHLYFYWYRQILGQKVEFLVSFYNNEISEKSEIFDDQFSVERPDGSNFTLKIRSTKLEDSAMYFCASKILAGGGDEQFFGPGTRLTVL.

The CDR3 region has the DNA TGTGCCAGCAGCTTAAATGGACAGGGGGCTTACAATGAGCAGTTCTTC. Residues: CASSLNGQGAYNEQFF. The chain joins TRBV7-3 to TRBJ2-1; TRBD1 aligns across 11 bases. This CDR3 has 16 residues. Germline-derived CDR1 and CDR2 are SGHTA and FQGTGA. The V gene end was trimmed by 1 base and the J gene end by 4 bases; junction bases not matched to a gene: 3.

The chain recombines TRBV9 with TRBJ1-2, with a tentative D call TRBD1 (5 bases). In germline, CDR1 is SGDLS, CDR2 YYNGEE. The germline V and J ends were trimmed by 0 bases and 2 bases, with 11 bases remaining between them. CDR3 size: 15 residues. The CDR3: CASSVGGEANYGYTF. The CDR3 coding sequence is TGTGCCAGCAGCGTAGGAGGGGAGGCGAACTATGGCTACACCTTC.

This chain joins TRBV6-6 and TRBJ2-3, with TRBD2 matching over 7 bases. The trim removed 4 bases at V and 11 bases at J, leaving 6 bases unmatched. The CDR3 has 12 amino acids. Germline CDR1 is MNHNY and CDR2 is SVGAGI (reference sequence). The CDR3 spells CASSFTGTKQYF. Here the CDR3 DNA reads TGTGCCAGCAGTTTTACCGGGACTAAGCAGTATTTT.

The rearrangement links TRBV6-6 to TRBJ1-1; D gene unclear. The CDR3 spans 13 residues. With 7 bases removed from V and 4 bases from J, the gap between germline ends came to 13 bases. From germline, CDR1 is MNHNY and CDR2 SVGAGI (reference sequence). The CDR3 loop reads CASIGGLGTEAFF. CDR3 in DNA: TGTGCCAGCATAGGAGGGTTGGGCACTGAAGCTTTCTTT.

The chain combines TRBV6-1 with TRBJ1-5; no definite D call. The V end was cut by 1 base, the J end by 6 bases, with 4 bases between. The CDR3 covers 12 residues. Germline CDR1 and CDR2: MNHNS and SASEGT. The CDR3 coding sequence is TGTGCCAGCAGTGAAGTCAGTCAGCCCCAGCATTTT. As protein: CASSEVSQPQHF.

The rearrangement joins TRBV7-9 to TRBJ2-1; the D gene is possibly TRBD1 (5 bases). The germline CDR1 and CDR2 sequences are SEHNR and FQNEAQ (reference sequence). The CDR3 loop spans 15 amino acids. The V end lost 4 bases, the J end lost 8 bases, and 18 bases lay between the germline ends. CDR3 in amino acids: CASSSDIVRGDEQFF. The CDR3 bases are TGTGCCAGCAGCTCGGACATCGTCCGAGGTGATGAGCAGTTCTTC.

This rearrangement joins TRBV25-1 to TRBJ2-5, with unresolved D. V was pared by 5 bases and J by 4 bases, with 8 bases between. Germline CDR1 reads MGHDK; CDR2 reads SYGVNS. The CDR3 is 12 residues long. CDR3 loop: CASSLSTETQYF. CDR3 DNA sequence: TGTGCCAGCAGTCTATCAACAGAGACCCAGTACTTC.